This paragraph reports one T cell receptor (beta chain). This entry belongs to a study of blood T cell repertoires in COVID-19. At the level of the study: Samples of COVID-19 (acute and convalescent) were obtained from the United States, Italy and Spain. T cells, B-cell-depleted T cells, or PBMCs provided the cDNA or gDNA that served as material.

The authors' processing: The assay estimated nucleated cells by amplifying reference gene primers. Libraries were prepared by immunoSEQ multiplex PCR; TCRdb keeps only in-frame clonotypes and omits some of them. V and J calls and clone size are given by that table; D and trimming were obtained from the DNA. The table includes more than 200,000 clones, approximately 86% detected once. The germline V gene encodes CDR1 SGHKS and CDR2 YYEKEE (reference sequence). CDR3 length equals 15 residues. V lost 0 bases to trimming and J lost 0 bases, with 9 bases between them. The chain joins TRBV5-5 to TRBJ1-1, with no clear D. The source of this sequence is a man aged 30 to 45 with active or convalescent COVID-19. Material: peripheral blood. As DNA, the CDR3 is TGTGCCAGCAGCTTGGAAGGGAGGTTGAACACTGAAGCTTTCTTT. This sequence encodes CASSLEGRLNTEAFF.